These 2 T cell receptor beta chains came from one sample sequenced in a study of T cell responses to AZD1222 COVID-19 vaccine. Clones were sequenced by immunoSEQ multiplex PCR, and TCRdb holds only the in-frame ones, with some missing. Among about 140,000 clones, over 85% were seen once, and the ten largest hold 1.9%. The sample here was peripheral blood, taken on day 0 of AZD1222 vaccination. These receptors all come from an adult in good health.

The CDR3 is CASREDPYGYTF. The DNA of the CDR3 is TGTGCCAGCAGGGAGGATCCCTATGGCTACACCTTC. The V gene is TRBV6-5, the J gene TRBJ1-2; D unresolved. Per the germline V gene, CDR1 is MNHEY and CDR2 is SVGAGI. The ends were cut back, 6 bases at V and 4 bases at J, with 9 bases in the middle. This CDR3 is built from 12 residues.

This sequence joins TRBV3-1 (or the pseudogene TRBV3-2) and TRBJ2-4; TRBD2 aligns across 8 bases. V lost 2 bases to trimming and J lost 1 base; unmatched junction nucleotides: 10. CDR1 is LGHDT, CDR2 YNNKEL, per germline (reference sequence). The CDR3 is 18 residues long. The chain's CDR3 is CASSQNSGSGKAKNIQYF. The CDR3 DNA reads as TGTGCCAGCAGCCAAAACAGCGGGAGTGGGAAGGCCAAAAACATTCAGTACTTC.